This TCR beta chain was found in a study of blood T cell repertoires in COVID-19. This CDR3 contains 15 residues. Trimming took off 4 bases at V and 5 bases at J, with 17 bases between the two ends. Germline CDR1 LGHNT, CDR2 FRNRAP. The protocol was immunoSEQ multiplex PCR, while the TCRdb copy is restricted to in-frame clones and leaves out a portion. The sample has approximately 140,000 clones; approximately 90% are singletons. Sequencing was done on a sample of peripheral blood. The receptor was isolated from a woman aged 55-70 years with active or convalescent COVID-19. V gene TRBV12-5 combines with J gene TRBJ2-5; possibly TRBD1 for D (7 bases). This CDR3 reads CASGSRDLRGETQYF. The CDR3 DNA follows: TGTGCTAGTGGTTCGCGGGACCTCAGGGGGGAGACCCAGTACTTC.